The 20 T cell receptor beta chains presented below share a single source sample, sequenced in a study of T cell responses to AZD1222 COVID-19 vaccine. Profiling relied on immunoSEQ multiplex PCR, and the TCRdb table lists in-frame clones only, not all of them. The table shows about 140,000 clones, with roughly 92% occurring only once. The sequencing used peripheral blood, collected on day 0 of AZD1222 vaccination. These receptors came from an adult in good health.

The DNA for the CDR3 is TGTGCCAGCTCCGGCGGGGGTATCTACGAGCAGTACTTC. Translated, it gives CASSGGGIYEQYF. The chain links TRBV27 to TRBJ2-7; TRBD2 matches at 7 bases. Germline assignment: CDR1 MNHEY and CDR2 SMNVEV (reference sequence). With V trimmed by 8 bases and J by 3 bases, 7 bases remained unmatched. The CDR3 spans 13 residues.

The chain carries TRBV24-1 and TRBJ2-5; D is unresolved. V dropped 4 bases and J dropped 2 bases, with 10 bases sitting between them. CDR1 and CDR2 from the germline V gene are KGHDR and SFDVKD. This CDR3 has 14 amino acids. The CDR3 region has the DNA TGTGCCACCAGTGAGAATCGTGGGCAAGAGACCCAGTACTTC. This translates into CATSENRGQETQYF.

CDR3 DNA sequence: TGTGCCAGCAGCTTACAAGGGACGTCGGAAGAGCAGTACTTC. Its translation: CASSLQGTSEEQYF. The chain links TRBV7-3 to TRBJ2-7, with D perhaps matching TRBD1 or TRBD2 (5 bases each). Between the trimmed V and J ends, which lost 2 bases and 7 bases, there was a span of 15 bases. CDR1 and CDR2 from the germline V gene are SGHTA and FQGTGA. There are 14 residues in the CDR3.

The gene calls are TRBV11-1 and TRBJ1-2; D not certain. Germline assignment: CDR1 SGHAT and CDR2 FQDESV (reference sequence). The CDR3 has 14 residues. The V end was cut by 4 bases, the J end by 4 bases, with 13 bases between. This CDR3 reads CASSYRTVGYGYTF. The CDR3 nucleotides are TGTGCCAGCAGCTATAGAACGGTCGGCTATGGCTACACCTTC.

For this clone: This specimen includes other DNA sequences encoding the same CDR3. The chain couples TRBV18 to TRBJ1-4; tentative D call: TRBD1 (5 bases). CDR1 and CDR2 (germline): KGHSH, LQKENI. Trimming removed 0 bases from V and 7 bases from J, with 6 bases in between. CDR3 size: 13 residues. The CDR3: CASSPPGGEKLFF. The DNA of the CDR3 is TGTGCCAGCTCACCACCGGGGGGTGAAAAACTGTTTTTT.

The chain employs TRBV28 and TRBJ1-4; D perhaps matches TRBD1 (6 bases). The germline gives CDR1 MDHEN, CDR2 SYDVKM. The length of the CDR3 is 14 residues. The ends were cut back, 9 bases at V and 4 bases at J, with 15 bases in the middle. The CDR3, as DNA: TGTGCCAGTAGGCAGGGGACGAGTAATGAAAAACTGTTTTTT. It codes for CASRQGTSNEKLFF.

On this clone itself: The junction and the germline gene differ at one end; a read error may be behind it. This rearrangement joins TRBV10-3 to TRBJ2-7; D possibly corresponds to TRBD2 (6 bases). The germline V gene encodes CDR1 ENHRY and CDR2 SYGVKD. CDR3 length equals 14 residues. The CDR3: CAIREWRDSYEQYF. The CDR3, as DNA: TGTGCCATCAGGGAGTGGAGGGACTCCTACGAGCAGTACTTC.

This clone is a singleton in its sample. The chain employs TRBV2 and TRBJ1-3; D remains unclear. Germline V lookup: CDR1 SNHLY, CDR2 FYNNEI. The length of the CDR3 is 15 residues. The V end was cut by 7 bases, the J end by 9 bases, with 22 bases between. CDR3 sequence: CASTVGMVARGTIYF. Here the CDR3 DNA reads TGTGCCAGCACCGTGGGGATGGTGGCCCGGGGCACCATATATTTT.

The V and J genes are TRBV9 and TRBJ2-7, with TRBD2 matching 7 bases. Per germline, CDR1 SGDLS and CDR2 YYNGEE. Trimming at V came to 2 bases and at J to 0 bases, leaving 5 bases not matched to a gene. The CDR3 is 15 residues long. The CDR3 region has the DNA TGTGCCAGCAGCGTCTCGACTAGCTTCTCCTACGAGCAGTACTTC. Its translation: CASSVSTSFSYEQYF.

The chain is built from TRBV6-1 and TRBJ2-6; 8 bases line up with TRBD1. J gave up 0 bases and V 2 bases, and 9 bases lay outside the gene matches. This CDR3 has 19 residues. Per germline, CDR1 MNHNS and CDR2 SASEGT. CDR3 in amino acids: CASSERAGGAFSGANVLTF. The CDR3 region has the DNA TGTGCCAGCAGTGAAAGGGCAGGGGGCGCATTCTCTGGGGCCAACGTCCTGACTTTC.

The chain employs TRBV5-1 and TRBJ2-5, with 7 bases lining up with TRBD1. CDR1 is SGHRS, CDR2 YFSETQ, per germline. CDR3 length: 13 amino acids. V gave up 4 bases and J gave up 5 bases; unmatched junction bases: 5. The CDR3 coding sequence is TGCGCCAGCAGCCAAACAGGGGAGGAGACCCAGTACTTC. Its translation: CASSQTGEETQYF.

The J gene is TRBJ1-1, the V gene TRBV2; 9 nucleotides match TRBD1. There are 16 residues in the CDR3. Germline loops: CDR1 SNHLY, CDR2 FYNNEI. V gave up 6 bases and J gave up 5 bases; unmatched junction bases: 13. CDR3 coding DNA: TGTGCCAGCAGAGATACCGGGACAGGGCGATTGACTGAAGCTTTCTTT. It translates to CASRDTGTGRLTEAFF.

Notes on this clone: The same CDR3 can be traced to other DNA sequences in this sample. The rearrangement uses TRBV9 and TRBJ2-3; no reliable D call. Looked up from germline, CDR1 is SGDLS and CDR2 is YYNGEE. V was clipped by 0 bases and J by 5 bases, with 4 bases between them. The CDR3 is made up of 12 amino acids. CDR3 loop: CASSVVGDTQYF. The CDR3 DNA reads as TGTGCCAGCAGCGTAGTGGGAGATACGCAGTATTTT.

This sequence joins TRBV5-4 and TRBJ1-5, with unresolved D. CDR3 length: 14 residues. Germline V gene data show CDR1 as SGHNT and CDR2 as YYREEE (reference sequence). Trimming removed 0 bases from V and 1 base from J, with 5 bases in between. CDR3 bases: TGTGCCAGCAGCTTGGGTGGAAGCAATCAGCCCCAGCATTTT. It yields the protein CASSLGGSNQPQHF.

The rearrangement uses TRBV30 and TRBJ2-3; D not certain. Per the germline V gene, CDR1 is GTSNPN and CDR2 is SVGIG (reference sequence). V gave up 0 bases and J gave up 2 bases, with 6 bases separating them. CDR3 length: 13 residues. DNA of the CDR3: TGTGCCTGGAGTGTACTTATCACAGATACGCAGTATTTT. Translating gives CAWSVLITDTQYF.

The count of this clone is one. This chain uses TRBV7-6 with TRBJ1-3; D is uncertain. From germline, CDR1 is SGHVS and CDR2 FNYEAQ. This CDR3 spans 14 amino acids. Deletions cut 5 bases from V and 0 bases from J, with 8 bases between. The CDR3 protein is CASSESASGNTIYF. For the CDR3, the DNA is TGTGCCAGCAGCGAAAGCGCCTCTGGAAACACCATATATTTT.

This chain connects TRBV6-2 or TRBV6-3 to TRBJ1-5, with a possible D match to TRBD1 (5 bases). This CDR3 has 18 residues. The V gene's germline CDR1 is MNHEY and CDR2 SVGEGT. V lost 2 bases and J lost 2, with 19 bases in between. The CDR3 region is CASSYRIKGSWGNQPQHF. Here the CDR3 DNA reads TGTGCCAGCAGTTACCGGATAAAGGGGAGTTGGGGCAATCAGCCCCAGCATTTT.

This chain joins TRBV6-5 and TRBJ1-2; unclear D gene. Germline lookup yields CDR1 MNHEY and CDR2 SVGAGI. V dropped 8 bases and J dropped 3 bases, with 19 bases sitting between them. The CDR3 consists of 15 residues. The CDR3, as DNA: TGTGCCAGCGGACTCCGGGCAAGCCTTTACTATGGCTACACCTTC. Encoded protein: CASGLRASLYYGYTF.

The V call is TRBV28, the J call TRBJ2-1, with D hard to call. In germline, CDR1 is MDHEN, CDR2 SYDVKM. V was trimmed by 2 bases and J by 3 bases, leaving 5 bases between them. The CDR3 runs to 13 residues. Written as DNA, the CDR3 is TGTGCCAGCAGTTTAGCCCACTACAATGAGCAGTTCTTC. This translates into CASSLAHYNEQFF. The entire variable domain, with the rest obtained from reference TRBV28 and TRBJ2-1, is as follows: DVKVTQSSRYLVKRTGEKVFLECVQDMDHENMFWYRQDPGLGLRLIYFSYDVKMKEKGDIPEGYSVSREKKERFSLILESASTNQTSMYLCASSLAHYNEQFFGPGTRLTVL.

The chain joins TRBV7-9 to TRBJ1-4; D is perhaps TRBD1 (5 bases). This CDR3 has 14 residues. Trimming left V 5 bases short and J 7 bases short, with 14 bases between. Germline V gene data show CDR1 as SEHNR and CDR2 as FQNEAQ (reference sequence). The CDR3 here is CASSPGTAGEKLFF. The CDR3 nucleotides read TGTGCCAGCAGCCCCGGGACTGCGGGTGAAAAACTGTTTTTT.